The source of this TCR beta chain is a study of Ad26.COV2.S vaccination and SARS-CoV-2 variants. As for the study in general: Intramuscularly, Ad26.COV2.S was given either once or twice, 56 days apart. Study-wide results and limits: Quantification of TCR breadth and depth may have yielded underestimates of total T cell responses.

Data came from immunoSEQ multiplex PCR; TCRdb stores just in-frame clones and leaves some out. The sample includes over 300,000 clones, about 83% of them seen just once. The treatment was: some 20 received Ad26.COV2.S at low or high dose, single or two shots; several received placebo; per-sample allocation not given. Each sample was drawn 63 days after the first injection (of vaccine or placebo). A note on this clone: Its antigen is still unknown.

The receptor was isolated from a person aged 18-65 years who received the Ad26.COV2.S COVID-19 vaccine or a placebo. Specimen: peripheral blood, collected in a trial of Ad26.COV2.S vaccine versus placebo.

As DNA, the CDR3 is TGTGCCAGCAGCAAGAGGACAGACAATGAGCAGTTCTTC. It translates to CASSKRTDNEQFF. The rearrangement uses TRBV7-2 and TRBJ2-1; TRBD1 is a possible D gene (6 bases). Germline CDR1 SGHTA, CDR2 FQGNSA. Trimming shortened V by 5 bases and J by 5 bases, and 10 bases separated the two germline ends. The CDR3 totals 13 residues.